The 13 T cell receptor beta chains presented below share a single source sample, sequenced in a study of T cell responses to AZD1222 COVID-19 vaccine. TCRdb's copy holds only in-frame clones and misses some; the assay was immunoSEQ multiplex PCR. The data contain around 140,000 clones, 85% to 95% of them seen just once; the ten biggest clones take up approximately 1.6%. The input for sequencing was peripheral blood, taken on day 0 of AZD1222 vaccination. These receptors came from an adult in good health.

V and J are TRBV5-6 and TRBJ2-7; 11 bases are a match to TRBD1. V gave up 3 bases and J gave up 9 bases; unmatched junction bases: 23. CDR3 length: 19 amino acids. Germline V lookup: CDR1 SGHDT, CDR2 YYEEEE. CDR3 coding DNA: TGTGCCAGCAGCTACTCCCACAAGTTACTCCGGGACAGGGGGTTTTCGCAGTACTTC. Protein product: CASSYSHKLLRDRGFSQYF.

This chain links TRBV15 with TRBJ1-2, with 9 bases lining up with TRBD1. The germline V gene has CDR1 LNHNV and CDR2 YYDKDF (reference sequence). CDR3 length equals 16 residues. J gave up 2 bases and V 5 bases, and 9 bases lay outside the gene matches. The CDR3 DNA reads as TGTGCCACCAGCGTGACGGACAGGGGACTCAACTATGGCTACACCTTC. Protein: CATSVTDRGLNYGYTF.

The CDR3 protein is CASSLKGLEQYF. The CDR3 coding sequence is TGTGCCAGCAGCTTAAAAGGGCTCGAGCAGTACTTC. The chain links TRBV5-4 to TRBJ2-7; D gene ambiguous. This CDR3 is built from 12 residues. Germline V gene sequence: CDR1 SGHNT, CDR2 YYREEE (reference sequence). V shed 2 bases and J shed 6 bases, with 9 bases lying between them.

This chain uses TRBV9 with TRBJ2-7, with TRBD2 identical over 10 bases. CDR3 size: 15 residues. Germline V gene lookup returns CDR1 SGDLS and CDR2 YYNGEE. With V trimmed by 2 bases and J by 3 bases, 5 bases remained unmatched. The CDR3 DNA follows: TGTGCCAGCAGCGTCTTAGCGGGAGGCCTCTACGAGCAGTACTTC. It yields the protein CASSVLAGGLYEQYF.

The V gene is TRBV3-1 (or the pseudogene TRBV3-2), the J gene TRBJ2-7; D gene unclear. The CDR3 spans 18 residues. Germline loops: CDR1 LGHDT, CDR2 YNNKEL (reference sequence). The germline V and J ends were trimmed by 3 bases and 0 bases, with 21 bases remaining between them. The CDR3 nucleotides are TGTGCCAGCAGCCATCCCCCCGGACGGAGCCATAGCTCCTACGAGCAGTACTTC. Translated, it gives CASSHPPGRSHSSYEQYF.

This clone was detected only once. Other DNA sequences in the sample encode the same CDR3. The J gene is TRBJ1-1, the V gene TRBV5-6; no firm D call. The CDR3 extends over 12 amino acids. CDR1 and CDR2 (germline): SGHDT, YYEEEE. Trimming shortened V by 1 base and J by 4 bases, and 5 bases separated the two germline ends. CDR3: CASSLRGTEAFF. Written as DNA, the CDR3 is TGTGCCAGCAGCTTGCGGGGCACTGAAGCTTTCTTT.

This rearrangement joins TRBV15 to TRBJ2-7; possible D gene TRBD2, 6 bases. Trimming removed 0 bases at V and 4 bases at J, with 10 bases between. This CDR3 contains 14 residues. Germline values: CDR1 LNHNV, CDR2 YYDKDF (reference sequence). The CDR3: CATSRDGREYEQYF. DNA for the CDR3: TGTGCCACCAGCAGAGATGGTCGGGAGTACGAGCAGTACTTC.

The chain is built from TRBV24-1 and TRBJ1-4, with a tentative D call TRBD1 (5 bases). In germline, CDR1 is KGHDR, CDR2 SFDVKD. This CDR3 spans 15 amino acids. V lost 3 bases and J lost 8, with 15 bases in between. CDR3 in amino acids: CATSDGARAGEKLFF. In nucleotides, the CDR3 is TGTGCCACCAGTGATGGGGCCAGGGCGGGAGAAAAACTGTTTTTT.

The chain employs TRBV29-1 and TRBJ1-1; the D gene is possibly TRBD1 (5 bases). The CDR3 covers 16 residues. Trimming pared 1 base from V and 4 bases from J, leaving 19 bases between. Germline V gene data show CDR1 as SQVTM and CDR2 as ANQGSEA. CDR3 bases: TGCAGCGTTGAAGGCCCCCGGCGGGGCTTTGCCACTGAAGCTTTCTTT. This encodes CSVEGPRRGFATEAFF.

The genes are TRBV15 and TRBJ1-4; D call uncertain. Germline CDR1 LNHNV, CDR2 YYDKDF (reference sequence). V was shortened by 8 bases and J by 2 bases, with 9 bases between the two germline ends. The CDR3 length is 13 residues. The chain's CDR3 is CATRVLTNEKLFF. The CDR3 nucleotides read TGTGCCACCCGGGTTTTGACTAATGAAAAACTGTTTTTT.

The chain has TRBV5-1 and TRBJ2-1; D is unresolved. Germline V gives CDR1 SGHRS, CDR2 YFSETQ. The CDR3 contains 15 residues. Trimming cost V 7 bases and J 5 bases, with 19 bases left between them. The CDR3, as DNA: TGCGCCAGCTTTACCCGACCCCGAGAGAACAATGAGCAGTTCTTC. Protein: CASFTRPRENNEQFF.

The chain has TRBV4-3 and TRBJ2-1; a possible D gene is TRBD2 (6 bases). Trimming stripped 0 bases from V and 12 bases from J, with 12 bases between. This CDR3 has 13 amino acids. Germline loops: CDR1 LGHNA, CDR2 YSLEER. The CDR3 sequence is CASSQDSREGQFF. The CDR3 coding sequence is TGCGCCAGCAGCCAAGATTCGCGGGAAGGGCAGTTCTTC.

As concerns this clone: Other DNA sequences within the sample encode an identical CDR3. The CDR3 sequence: CAWSVRGADTQYF. The CDR3 nucleotides read TGTGCCTGGAGTGTCCGGGGGGCAGATACGCAGTATTTT. V is TRBV30 and J is TRBJ2-3; TRBD2 matches at 7 bases. The CDR3 is 13 residues long. Germline assignment: CDR1 GTSNPN and CDR2 SVGIG (reference sequence). V shed 0 bases and J 4 bases; nucleotides not matched to a gene: 1.